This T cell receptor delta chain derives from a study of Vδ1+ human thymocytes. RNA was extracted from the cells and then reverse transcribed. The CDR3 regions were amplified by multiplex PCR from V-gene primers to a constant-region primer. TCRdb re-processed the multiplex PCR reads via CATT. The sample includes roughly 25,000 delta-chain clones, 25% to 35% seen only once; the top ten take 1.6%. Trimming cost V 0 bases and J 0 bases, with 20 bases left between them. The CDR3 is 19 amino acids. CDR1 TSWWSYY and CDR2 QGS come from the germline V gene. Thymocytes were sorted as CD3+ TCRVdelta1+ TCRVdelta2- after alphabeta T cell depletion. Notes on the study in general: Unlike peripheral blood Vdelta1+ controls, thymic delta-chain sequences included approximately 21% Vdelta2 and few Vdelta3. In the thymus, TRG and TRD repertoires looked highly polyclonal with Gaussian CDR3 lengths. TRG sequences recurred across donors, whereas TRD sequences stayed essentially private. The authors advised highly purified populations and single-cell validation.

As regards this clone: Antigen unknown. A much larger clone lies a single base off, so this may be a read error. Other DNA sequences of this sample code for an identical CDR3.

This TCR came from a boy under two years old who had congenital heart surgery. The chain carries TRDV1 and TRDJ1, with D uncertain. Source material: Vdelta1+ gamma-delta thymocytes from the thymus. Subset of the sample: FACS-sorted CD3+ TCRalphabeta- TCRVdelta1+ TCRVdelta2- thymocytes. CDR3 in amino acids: CALGELGPACDGYTDKLIF. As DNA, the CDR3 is TGTGCTCTTGGGGAACTTGGTCCCGCCTGCGATGGGTACACCGATAAACTCATCTTT.